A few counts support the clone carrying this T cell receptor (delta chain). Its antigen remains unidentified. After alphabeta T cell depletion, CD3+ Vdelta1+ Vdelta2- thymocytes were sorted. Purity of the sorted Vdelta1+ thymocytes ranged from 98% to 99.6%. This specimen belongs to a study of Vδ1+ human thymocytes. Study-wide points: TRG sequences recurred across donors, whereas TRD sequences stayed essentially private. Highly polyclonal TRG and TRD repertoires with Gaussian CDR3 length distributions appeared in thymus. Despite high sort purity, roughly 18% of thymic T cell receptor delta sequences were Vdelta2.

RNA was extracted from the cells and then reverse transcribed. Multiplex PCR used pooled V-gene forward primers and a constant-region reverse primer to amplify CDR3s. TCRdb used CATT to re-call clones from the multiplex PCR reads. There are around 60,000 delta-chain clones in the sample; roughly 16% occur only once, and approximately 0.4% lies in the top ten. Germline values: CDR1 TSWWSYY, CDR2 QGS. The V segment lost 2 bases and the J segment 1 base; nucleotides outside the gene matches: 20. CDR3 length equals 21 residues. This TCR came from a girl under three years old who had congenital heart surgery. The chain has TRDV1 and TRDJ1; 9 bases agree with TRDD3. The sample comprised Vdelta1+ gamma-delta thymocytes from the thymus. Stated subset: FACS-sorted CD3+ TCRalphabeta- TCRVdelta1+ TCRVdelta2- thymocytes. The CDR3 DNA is TGTGCTCTTGGGGAAAAGAGTAAGTCCCCCCGTACTGGGGGACCCACCGATAAACTCATCTTT. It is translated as CALGEKSKSPRTGGPTDKLIF.